This T cell receptor (beta chain) was recovered during a study of blood T cell repertoires in COVID-19. Assay: immunoSEQ multiplex PCR; the TCRdb copy retains only in-frame clones and omits some. The table lists around 150,000 clones, around 80% of them singletons. On this clone itself: The junction shows a germline mismatch at one end, possibly a read error.

What was sequenced was peripheral blood. This receptor was taken from a woman over 75 with acute or convalescent COVID-19.

CDR3 protein: CASSFGGDLDF. CDR3 bases: TGTGCCAGCAGTTTTGGAGGGGACTTGGACTTC. The chain carries TRBV12-3 or TRBV12-4 and TRBJ2-7; tentative D call: TRBD2 (6 bases). CDR3 length: 11 amino acids.